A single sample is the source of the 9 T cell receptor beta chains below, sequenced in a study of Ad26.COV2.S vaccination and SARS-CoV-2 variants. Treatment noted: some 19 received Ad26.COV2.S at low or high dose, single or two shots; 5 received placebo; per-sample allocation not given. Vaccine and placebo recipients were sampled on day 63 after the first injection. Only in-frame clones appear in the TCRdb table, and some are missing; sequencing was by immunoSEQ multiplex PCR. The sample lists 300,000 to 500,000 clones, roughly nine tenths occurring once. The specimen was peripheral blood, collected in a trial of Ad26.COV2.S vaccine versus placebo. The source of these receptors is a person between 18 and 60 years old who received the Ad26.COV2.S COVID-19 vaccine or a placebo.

CDR3: CASSLYSSNEQFF. The CDR3 DNA follows: TGCGCCAGCAGCTTGTACTCTTCTAATGAGCAGTTCTTC. The genes are TRBV5-1 and TRBJ2-1; D is ambiguous. CDR1 is SGHRS, CDR2 YFSETQ, per germline. The CDR3 is 13 residues long. V was cut by 1 base and J by 7 bases, with 9 bases left in between.

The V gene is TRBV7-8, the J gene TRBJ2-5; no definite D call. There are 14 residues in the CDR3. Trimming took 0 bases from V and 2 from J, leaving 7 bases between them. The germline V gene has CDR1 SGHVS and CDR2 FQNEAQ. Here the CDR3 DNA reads TGTGCCAGCAGCTTAGCGTGGGGACAAGAGACCCAGTACTTC. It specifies CASSLAWGQETQYF. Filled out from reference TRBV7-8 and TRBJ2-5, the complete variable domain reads GAGVSQSPRYKVAKRGQDVALRCDPISGHVSLFWYQQALGQGPEFLTYFQNEAQLDKSGLPSDRFFAERPEGSVSTLKIQRTQQEDSAVYLCASSLAWGQETQYFGPGTRLLVL.

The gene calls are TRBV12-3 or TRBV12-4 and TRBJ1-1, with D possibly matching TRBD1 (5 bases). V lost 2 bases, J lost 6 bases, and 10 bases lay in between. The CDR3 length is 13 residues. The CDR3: CASSLNAGAEAFF. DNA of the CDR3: TGTGCCAGCAGTTTAAACGCGGGGGCTGAAGCTTTCTTT.

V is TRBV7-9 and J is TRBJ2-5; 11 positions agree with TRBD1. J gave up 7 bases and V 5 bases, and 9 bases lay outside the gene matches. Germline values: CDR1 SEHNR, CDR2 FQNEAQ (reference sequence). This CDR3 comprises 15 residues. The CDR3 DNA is TGTGCCAGCAGCGTTGGACAGGGGGCACCAGGGACCCAGTACTTC. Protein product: CASSVGQGAPGTQYF.

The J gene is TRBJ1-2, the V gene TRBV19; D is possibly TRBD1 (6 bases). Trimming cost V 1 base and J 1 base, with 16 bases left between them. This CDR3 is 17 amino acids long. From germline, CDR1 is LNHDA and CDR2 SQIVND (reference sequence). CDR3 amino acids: CASSIVQRGARNYGYTF. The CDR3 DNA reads TGTGCCAGTAGTATAGTCCAACGGGGGGCGCGTAACTATGGCTACACCTTC.

As DNA, the CDR3 is TGCGCCAGCAGCCAACTTTTGTATCAGCCCCAGCATTTT. Amino acids: CASSQLLYQPQHF. V usage is TRBV4-1 and J usage is TRBJ1-5; no firm D call. Per the germline V gene, CDR1 is MGHRA and CDR2 is YSYEKL. The CDR3 is made up of 13 amino acids. V dropped 2 bases and J dropped 5 bases, with 7 bases sitting between them.

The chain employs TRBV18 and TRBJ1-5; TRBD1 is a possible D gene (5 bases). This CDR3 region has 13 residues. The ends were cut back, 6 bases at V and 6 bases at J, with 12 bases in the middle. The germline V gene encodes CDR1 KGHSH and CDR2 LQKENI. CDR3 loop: CASSAGGGQPQHF. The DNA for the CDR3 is TGTGCCAGCTCGGCTGGGGGAGGTCAGCCCCAGCATTTT.

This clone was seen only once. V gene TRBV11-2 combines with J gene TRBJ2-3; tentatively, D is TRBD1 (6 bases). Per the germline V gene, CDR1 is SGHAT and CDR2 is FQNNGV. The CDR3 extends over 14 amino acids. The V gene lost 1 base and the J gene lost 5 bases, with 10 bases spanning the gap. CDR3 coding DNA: TGTGCCAGCAGCTTAGCCCAGGGGAGAGATACGCAGTATTTT. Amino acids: CASSLAQGRDTQYF.

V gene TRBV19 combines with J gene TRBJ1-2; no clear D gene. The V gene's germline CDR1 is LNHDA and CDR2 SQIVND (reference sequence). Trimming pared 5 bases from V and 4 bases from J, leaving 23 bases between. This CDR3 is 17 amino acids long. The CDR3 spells CASSPRGEVYTPYGYTF. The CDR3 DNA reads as TGTGCCAGTAGTCCCCGCGGTGAGGTTTACACTCCCTATGGCTACACCTTC.